A single sample is the source of the 6 T cell receptor beta chains below, sequenced in a study of preoperative IRX-2 immunotherapy in early breast cancer. Sequencing was performed with immunoSEQ multiplex PCR; in TCRdb, only in-frame clones are kept and a portion is missing. The data contain about 43,000 clones, about 95% of them singletons. The treatment was: preoperative locoregional IRX-2 cytokine immunotherapy. The specimen was tumor tissue, collected after IRX-2 immunotherapy. These receptors all come from a human donor with breast cancer.

J is TRBJ1-2 and V is TRBV6-5; tentative D call: TRBD1 (6 bases). The V end was cut by 4 bases, the J end by 8 bases, with 23 bases between. CDR1 and CDR2 from the germline V gene are MNHEY and SVGAGI. The CDR3 has 16 amino acids. CDR3 amino acids: CASSSGVMGPGGGYTF. The CDR3 nucleotides are TGTGCCAGCAGTTCGGGAGTTATGGGGCCGGGGGGCGGCTACACCTTC.

This chain joins TRBV7-3 and TRBJ2-2; 8 bases map to TRBD1. The CDR3 consists of 18 residues. CDR1 is SGHTA and CDR2 is FQGTGA in the germline V gene. Germline trimming cut 2 bases from V and 3 bases from J; bases unmatched to any gene: 11. For the CDR3, the DNA is TGTGCCAGCAGCTTAGGTATCCGGACAGGGACTCACACCGGGGAGCTGTTTTTT. Protein: CASSLGIRTGTHTGELFF.

The CDR3 DNA follows: TGTGCCAGCTCACTCCGCGGGGGAGGCAATCAGCCCCAGCATTTT. Residues: CASSLRGGGNQPQHF. The chain employs TRBV18 and TRBJ1-5; TRBD1 might be the D (5 bases). V lost 4 bases and J lost 2, with 12 bases in between. Germline CDR1 and CDR2: KGHSH and LQKENI. The CDR3 has 15 residues.

V is TRBV11-3 and J is TRBJ2-2, with a tentative D call TRBD1 (6 bases). In germline, CDR1 is SGHNT, CDR2 YENEEA. CDR3 length: 16 residues. With 4 bases removed from V and 5 bases from J, the gap between germline ends came to 17 bases. CDR3 nucleotide sequence: TGTGCCAGCAGCTCAACAGGCCCAGGGGAAACCGGGGAGCTGTTTTTT. Translation gives CASSSTGPGETGELFF.

This chain uses TRBV27 with TRBJ2-1; D gene uncertain. V was pared by 2 bases and J by 0 bases, with 14 bases between. CDR1 and CDR2 from the germline V gene are MNHEY and SMNVEV (reference sequence). The CDR3 runs to 17 residues. The CDR3 DNA follows: TGTGCCAGCAGTTTAAGGCCCAGGCGGAACTCCTACAATGAGCAGTTCTTC. This codes for CASSLRPRRNSYNEQFF.

The rearrangement joins TRBV9 to TRBJ2-3; 9 nucleotides line up with TRBD2. Trimming at V came to 0 bases and at J to 7 bases, leaving 24 bases not matched to a gene. The CDR3 is 21 residues long. Per the germline V gene, CDR1 is SGDLS and CDR2 is YYNGEE. The CDR3 bases are TGTGCCAGCAGCGTAGGGCGTCGGGCCGGTCTAGCGGGATCCACCTTTCATACGCAGTATTTT. Protein: CASSVGRRAGLAGSTFHTQYF.